The 17 T cell receptor beta chains below were found in one sample sequenced in a study of shared clonotypes between healthy human individuals. Produced via immunoSEQ multiplex PCR; TCRdb's table is partial and in-frame only. The data show about 380,000 clones, about 96% seen once. The sequenced material came from memory CD8+ T cells sorted from blood. Subset reported: CD45RO+ cells pooled with CCR7-negative TemRA cells. These receptors all come from a man aged 25-45 years in good health.

V and J are TRBV10-3 and TRBJ1-1; possible D gene TRBD1, 6 bases. CDR3 length equals 14 residues. From germline, CDR1 is ENHRY and CDR2 SYGVKD. V was pared by 4 bases and J by 4 bases, with 13 bases between. The CDR3, as DNA: TGTGCCATCAGTGCGATACCAGGGGTCACTGAAGCTTTCTTT. Its protein product is CAISAIPGVTEAFF.

The chain couples TRBV5-4 to TRBJ2-7, with D tentatively TRBD1 (6 bases). The V end was cut by 4 bases, the J end by 4 bases, with 9 bases between. The CDR3 contains 12 residues. Per the germline V gene, CDR1 is SGHNT and CDR2 is YYREEE (reference sequence). CDR3 nucleotides: TGTGCCAGCAGCACCGACAGGTACGAGCAGTACTTC. This translates into CASSTDRYEQYF.

V is TRBV5-1 and J is TRBJ2-7; D gene uncertain. V was shortened by 3 bases and J by 3 bases, with 13 bases between the two germline ends. This CDR3 has 14 residues. Germline CDR1 reads SGHRS; CDR2 reads YFSETQ. The DNA of the CDR3 is TGCGCCAGCAGCTCGGCCGGAACCCTCTACGAGCAGTACTTC. This gives the protein CASSSAGTLYEQYF.

The chain recombines TRBV6-5 with TRBJ2-3, with D maybe TRBD2 (6 bases). Germline CDR1 and CDR2: MNHEY and SVGAGI. The CDR3 is 13 amino acids. Trimming removed 8 bases at V and 3 bases at J, with 12 bases between. CDR3 loop: CASGRLVTDTQYF. CDR3 nucleotides: TGTGCCAGCGGACGACTAGTGACAGATACGCAGTATTTT.

The rearrangement joins TRBV28 to TRBJ2-7; either TRBD1 or TRBD2 may fit D (5 bases each). CDR3 length: 13 residues. Germline CDR1 and CDR2: MDHEN and SYDVKM. Trimming removed 7 bases at V and 0 bases at J, with 10 bases between. CDR3 protein: CASMGRSSYEQYF. CDR3 DNA sequence: TGTGCCAGCATGGGACGCAGCTCCTACGAGCAGTACTTC. Based on the CDR3 plus reference TRBV28 and TRBJ2-7, the full variable domain is DVKVTQSSRYLVKRTGEKVFLECVQDMDHENMFWYRQDPGLGLRLIYFSYDVKMKEKGDIPEGYSVSREKKERFSLILESASTNQTSMYLCASMGRSSYEQYFGPGTRLTVT.

CDR3 DNA: TGTGCCAGCAGGGCCCAAGAGACCCAGTACTTC. Encoded protein: CASRAQETQYF. The chain couples TRBV27 to TRBJ2-5, with D uncertain. Trimming cost V 6 bases and J 1 base, with 3 bases left between them. There are 11 residues in the CDR3. The V gene's germline CDR1 is MNHEY and CDR2 SMNVEV (reference sequence).

This clone is a singleton in its sample. V gene TRBV19 combines with J gene TRBJ2-3, with 10 bases lining up with TRBD2. This CDR3 comprises 13 residues. With V trimmed by 5 bases and J by 4 bases, 0 bases remained unmatched. CDR1 is LNHDA and CDR2 is SQIVND in the germline V gene (reference sequence). The DNA of the CDR3 is TGTGCCAGTAGTCTAGCGGGAGCAGATACGCAGTATTTT. Translated, it gives CASSLAGADTQYF.

The chain employs TRBV19 and TRBJ2-7, with TRBD1 as a possible D gene (6 bases). The CDR3 contains 15 residues. Between the trimmed V and J ends, which lost 6 bases and 3 bases, there was a span of 18 bases. CDR1 is LNHDA, CDR2 SQIVND, per germline (reference sequence). CDR3 sequence (DNA): TGTGCCAGTAGCCTGCACCGGGACATCGGCTACGAGCAGTACTTC. It yields the protein CASSLHRDIGYEQYF.

A remark on this clone: Other DNA sequences in the same sample also yield this CDR3. The chain carries TRBV19 and TRBJ1-2, with 8 nucleotides matching TRBD1. The junction had 2 bases not matched to a gene; V was cut back by 4 bases and J by 4 bases. The germline gives CDR1 LNHDA, CDR2 SQIVND (reference sequence). This CDR3 has 13 amino acids. The CDR3 DNA is TGTGCCAGTAGTAGAACAGGGGGCTATGGCTACACCTTC. Translating it yields CASSRTGGYGYTF. Drawing the rest from reference TRBV19 and TRBJ1-2, the complete variable domain is DGGITQSPKYLFRKEGQNVTLSCEQNLNHDAMYWYRQDPGQGLRLIYYSQIVNDFQKGDIAEGYSVSREKKESFPLTVTSAQKNPTAFYLCASSRTGGYGYTFGSGTRLTVV.

This chain links TRBV29-1 with TRBJ2-3, with 8 bases identical to TRBD1. The CDR3 is 14 residues long. Trimming took 4 bases from V and 0 from J; bases not matched to a gene: 3. Per germline, CDR1 SQVTM and CDR2 ANQGSEA. The CDR3 DNA is TGCAGCGTTGGGCAGGGGGCTAGCACAGATACGCAGTATTTT. Amino acid sequence: CSVGQGASTDTQYF.

The chain is built from TRBV5-4 and TRBJ2-7; TRBD2 aligns across 11 bases. This CDR3 comprises 17 residues. The V and J ends lost 1 base and 3 bases, in that order; junction bases with no gene match: 9. Germline V gene sequence: CDR1 SGHNT, CDR2 YYREEE (reference sequence). CDR3 sequence (DNA): TGTGCCAGCAGCTTGTCATATAGCGGGAGGGAGGGCTACGAGCAGTACTTC. Its protein product is CASSLSYSGREGYEQYF.

This rearrangement joins TRBV9 to TRBJ1-4; no reliable D call. The V gene's germline CDR1 is SGDLS and CDR2 YYNGEE. The length of the CDR3 is 16 residues. The V and J ends lost 3 bases and 0 bases respectively, with 12 bases between them. For the CDR3, the DNA is TGTGCCAGCAGCGCAGGCGGGCACTCAACTAATGAAAAACTGTTTTTT. It translates to CASSAGGHSTNEKLFF.

This chain joins TRBV5-4 and TRBJ2-1, with TRBD2 matching 12 bases. The CDR3 is 17 amino acids. Germline CDR1 SGHNT, CDR2 YYREEE (reference sequence). Unmatched junction bases numbered 5, after V lost 0 bases and J lost 4 bases. CDR3: CASSLAPGTSGYNEQFF. The DNA for the CDR3 is TGTGCCAGCAGCTTGGCCCCCGGGACTAGCGGGTACAATGAGCAGTTCTTC.

The chain links TRBV5-1 to TRBJ2-5; 9 bases map to TRBD2. V gave up 4 bases and J gave up 5 bases; unmatched junction bases: 6. The CDR3 is 14 residues long. Germline V gene lookup returns CDR1 SGHRS and CDR2 YFSETQ. CDR3 loop: CASSQGLAWETQYF. CDR3 bases: TGCGCCAGCAGCCAGGGACTAGCATGGGAGACCCAGTACTTC.

The J gene is TRBJ2-5, the V gene TRBV5-1; D might be TRBD1 (7 bases). The length of the CDR3 is 16 residues. Germline V gene lookup returns CDR1 SGHRS and CDR2 YFSETQ. V dropped 0 bases and J dropped 5 bases, with 17 bases sitting between them. Here the CDR3 DNA reads TGCGCCAGCAGCTTGGCCAATAGGGCAGGGGGGGAGACCCAGTACTTC. It codes for CASSLANRAGGETQYF.

The J gene is TRBJ1-2, the V gene TRBV5-4; D possibly corresponds to TRBD1 (6 bases). The V and J ends lost 3 bases and 8 bases respectively, with 11 bases between them. CDR3 length equals 12 residues. Germline CDR1 and CDR2: SGHNT and YYREEE (reference sequence). The CDR3 is CASSSYREGYTF. In DNA form, the CDR3 reads TGTGCCAGCAGCTCGTACAGGGAGGGCTACACCTTC.

This sequence joins TRBV11-2 and TRBJ2-7; maybe TRBD1 (5 bases). Looked up from germline, CDR1 is SGHAT and CDR2 is FQNNGV. Trimming left V 10 bases short and J 3 bases short, with 28 bases between. The CDR3 consists of 17 residues. In DNA form, the CDR3 reads TGTGCCACCAACCCGGACATTTATGGAGCGTCTAACTACGAGCAGTACTTC. The encoded protein is CATNPDIYGASNYEQYF. The full variable domain, in which reference TRBV11-2 and TRBJ2-7 provide the parts outside the CDR3, is EAGVAQSPRYKIIEKRQSVAFWCNPISGHATLYWYQQILGQGPKLLIQFQNNGVVDDSQLPKDRFSAERLKGVDSTLKIQPAKLEDSAVYLCATNPDIYGASNYEQYFGPGTRLTVT.